The 23 T cell receptor beta chains below were found in one sample sequenced in a study of CD8+ T cells in alopecia areata. Following RNA extraction, reverse transcription yielded cDNA that acted as the sequencing template. TCRdb's copy holds only in-frame clones and misses some; the assay was immunoSEQ multiplex PCR. The sample includes about 140,000 clones, 45% to 60% seen only once; the top ten take 0.99%. The sequences come from CD4+ T cells sorted from blood, collected at week 0. These receptors came from a human donor with alopecia areata.

The chain combines TRBV7-2 with TRBJ2-7; the D gene could be TRBD1 or TRBD2 (5 bases each). Germline values: CDR1 SGHTA, CDR2 FQGNSA. V lost 4 bases to trimming and J lost 6 bases, with 16 bases between them. The length of the CDR3 is 14 residues. For the CDR3, the DNA is TGTGCCAGCAGCTCTCAACCCTTCGGGGCCGAGCAGTACTTC. Encoded protein: CASSSQPFGAEQYF.

The sample holds a few counts of this clone. The genes are TRBV5-1 and TRBJ2-5; D may be TRBD1 (6 bases). Germline-derived CDR1 and CDR2 are SGHRS and YFSETQ. CDR3 length: 14 amino acids. V was shortened by 6 bases and J by 5 bases, with 17 bases between the two germline ends. CDR3 bases: TGCGCCAGCACCCTGACAGGAGTGGTGGAGACCCAGTACTTC. Protein sequence: CASTLTGVVETQYF.

This rearrangement joins TRBV7-9 to TRBJ2-7; unclear D gene. The V end was cut by 5 bases, the J end by 3 bases, with 11 bases between. This CDR3 spans 13 amino acids. Germline V gene lookup returns CDR1 SEHNR and CDR2 FQNEAQ (reference sequence). The CDR3 nucleotides are TGTGCCAGCAGCCAGACCAGGAACTACGAGCAGTACTTC. This translates into CASSQTRNYEQYF.

The chain couples TRBV9 to TRBJ2-5; TRBD1 agrees at 8 bases. The junction had 6 bases not matched to a gene; V was cut back by 0 bases and J by 5 bases. The V gene's germline CDR1 is SGDLS and CDR2 YYNGEE. CDR3 length: 15 amino acids. The CDR3 coding sequence is TGTGCCAGCAGCGTAGTCCAGGGGGCCGGGGAGACCCAGTACTTC. Translation: CASSVVQGAGETQYF.

The CDR3: CASSLSPPGSGNQPQHF. CDR3 sequence (DNA): TGTGCCAGCAGTTTGAGCCCCCCGGGGTCGGGCAATCAGCCCCAGCATTTT. The chain employs TRBV27 and TRBJ1-5; D remains ambiguous. Germline lookup yields CDR1 MNHEY and CDR2 SMNVEV (reference sequence). CDR3 length: 17 residues. Trimming left V 3 bases short and J 2 bases short, with 17 bases between.

This clone has just a few counts. A read error may account for a junction end that differs from germline. The V and J genes are TRBV20-1 and TRBJ1-1; D is unclear. The CDR3 sequence is 11 residues long. Looked up from germline, CDR1 is DFQATT and CDR2 is SNEGSKA (reference sequence). The CDR3 DNA is TGCAGTGCTAGACAGAACTCTGAAGCTTTCTTT. As protein: CSARQNSEAFF.

The rearrangement joins TRBV28 to TRBJ2-3; possible D gene TRBD2, 6 bases. Germline V gene sequence: CDR1 MDHEN, CDR2 SYDVKM. CDR3 size: 14 residues. The ends were cut back, 6 bases at V and 1 base at J, with 11 bases in the middle. CDR3 loop: CASSPRGRTDTQYF. Here the CDR3 DNA reads TGTGCCAGCAGCCCGCGGGGCCGCACAGATACGCAGTATTTT. Filled out from reference TRBV28 and TRBJ2-3, the complete variable domain reads DVKVTQSSRYLVKRTGEKVFLECVQDMDHENMFWYRQDPGLGLRLIYFSYDVKMKEKGDIPEGYSVSREKKERFSLILESASTNQTSMYLCASSPRGRTDTQYFGPGTRLTVL.

This clone turned up a few times. This chain joins TRBV29-1 and TRBJ2-2, with TRBD1 as a possible D gene (5 bases). Germline CDR1 reads SQVTM; CDR2 reads ANQGSEA. The CDR3 is 13 residues long. The V end was cut by 3 bases, the J end by 4 bases, with 9 bases between. The CDR3 bases are TGCAGCGTTGAGGGCCAGGGCACCGGGGAGCTGTTTTTT. Residues: CSVEGQGTGELFF.

The genes are TRBV2 and TRBJ2-3, with no clear D. V lost 2 bases and J lost 2, with 8 bases in between. In germline, CDR1 is SNHLY, CDR2 FYNNEI. The CDR3 is 14 amino acids. The CDR3 nucleotides are TGTGCCAGCAGTGAAACGCAGGTCACAGATACGCAGTATTTT. Protein sequence: CASSETQVTDTQYF.

The chain combines TRBV19 with TRBJ1-5, with a possible D match to TRBD1 (6 bases). The CDR3 covers 13 residues. Germline lookup yields CDR1 LNHDA and CDR2 SQIVND (reference sequence). V was pared by 2 bases and J by 7 bases, with 9 bases between. In DNA, the CDR3 is TGTGCCAGTAGTATAACAGGACAGCAGCCCCAGCATTTT. Protein sequence: CASSITGQQPQHF.

This clone was found once. The chain has TRBV27 and TRBJ2-1; D gene uncertain. V was trimmed by 7 bases and J by 0 bases, leaving 7 bases between them. Germline lookup yields CDR1 MNHEY and CDR2 SMNVEV (reference sequence). This CDR3 region has 13 residues. The DNA of the CDR3 is TGTGCCAGCACTCGTAGCTCCTACAATGAGCAGTTCTTC. Protein: CASTRSSYNEQFF.

This clone was found once. The chain is built from TRBV10-3 and TRBJ2-1; no clear D gene. Between the trimmed V and J ends, which lost 10 bases and 1 base, there was a span of 17 bases. The CDR3 totals 15 residues. Germline CDR1 reads ENHRY; CDR2 reads SYGVKD. CDR3 region: CASRRIDSSYNEQFF. The DNA of the CDR3 is TGTGCCAGCCGCAGAATTGACTCGTCCTACAATGAGCAGTTCTTC.

This clone came up a few times. The chain has TRBV10-3 and TRBJ2-7, with D possibly TRBD2 on 5 matching bases. The germline V and J ends were trimmed by 7 bases and 0 bases, with 10 bases remaining between them. Germline assignment: CDR1 ENHRY and CDR2 SYGVKD. The CDR3 is made up of 13 amino acids. CDR3 sequence (DNA): TGTGCCATCAACTCGGACTTCTCCTACGAGCAGTACTTC. Translated: CAINSDFSYEQYF.

This sequence joins TRBV30 and TRBJ2-7, with D perhaps TRBD1 (6 bases). The V gene lost 0 bases and the J gene lost 7 bases, with 16 bases spanning the gap. The CDR3 has 14 amino acids. CDR1 GTSNPN and CDR2 SVGIG come from the germline V gene (reference sequence). CDR3 residues: CAWSVLGGAKEQYF. CDR3 bases: TGTGCCTGGAGTGTACTAGGGGGTGCGAAAGAGCAGTACTTC.

This clone was observed a handful of times. J is TRBJ1-5 and V is TRBV4-2; 9 bases map to TRBD1. After removal of 0 bases from V and 6 bases from J, the junction contained 6 bases not matched to a gene. The length of the CDR3 is 16 residues. Germline V lookup: CDR1 LGHNA, CDR2 YNFKEQ. CDR3 DNA sequence: TGTGCCAGCAGCCAAGACGGGACAGGGCTGAGTCAGCCCCAGCATTTT. It translates to CASSQDGTGLSQPQHF.

The genes are TRBV5-6 and TRBJ2-5; D perhaps matches TRBD1 (6 bases). V lost 2 bases and J 6 bases, leaving 11 bases between the germline ends. The CDR3 is made up of 13 amino acids. Germline V gives CDR1 SGHDT, CDR2 YYEEEE. The CDR3 loop reads CASSFRGKKTQYF. In DNA, the CDR3 is TGTGCCAGCAGCTTCAGGGGCAAGAAGACCCAGTACTTC.

V usage is TRBV28 and J usage is TRBJ2-5, with D hard to call. V was trimmed by 5 bases and J by 3 bases, leaving 10 bases between them. Germline V gives CDR1 MDHEN, CDR2 SYDVKM. The CDR3 runs 13 residues. The CDR3 here is CASSPYMEETQYF. The DNA of the CDR3 is TGTGCCAGCAGTCCCTACATGGAAGAGACCCAGTACTTC.

The J gene is TRBJ2-5, the V gene TRBV29-1; either TRBD1 or TRBD2 may supply D (5 bases each). The V gene's germline CDR1 is SQVTM and CDR2 ANQGSEA. The germline V and J ends were trimmed by 6 bases and 7 bases, with 15 bases remaining between them. The CDR3 runs to 12 residues. This CDR3 reads CSVGWDRVTQYF. The CDR3 DNA follows: TGCAGCGTCGGATGGGACCGTGTGACCCAGTACTTC.

V usage is TRBV4-1 and J usage is TRBJ1-5; D not certain. CDR3 length: 14 residues. V lost 5 bases to trimming and J lost 0 bases, with 8 bases between them. Germline V gene lookup returns CDR1 MGHRA and CDR2 YSYEKL. The CDR3 sequence: CASSLDYSNQPQHF. For the CDR3, the DNA is TGCGCCAGCAGCTTGGATTATAGCAATCAGCCCCAGCATTTT.

J is TRBJ2-1 and V is TRBV7-9; TRBD2 matches at 8 bases. Trimming took 6 bases from V and 5 from J; bases not matched to a gene: 15. CDR1 and CDR2 from the germline V gene are SEHNR and FQNEAQ (reference sequence). The CDR3 has 17 amino acids. The CDR3 region has the DNA TGTGCCAGCAGGTTGGCCCGGGGGGGGACCAGGGACAATGAGCAGTTCTTC. It is translated as CASRLARGGTRDNEQFF.

The chain is built from TRBV6-6 and TRBJ2-7; 8 nucleotides align to TRBD1. Germline lookup yields CDR1 MNHNY and CDR2 SVGAGI (reference sequence). The CDR3 loop spans 13 amino acids. V was clipped by 5 bases and J by 4 bases; unmatched bases: 4. For the CDR3, the DNA is TGTGCCAGCAGTGGACAGGGTCAGTACGAGCAGTACTTC. Its translation is CASSGQGQYEQYF.

The CDR3 loop is CASSQRGAFGQPQHF. The DNA for the CDR3 is TGTGCCAGCAGCCAACGGGGGGCATTCGGTCAGCCCCAGCATTTT. The chain is built from TRBV7-2 and TRBJ1-5, with D possibly being TRBD1 (6 bases). The CDR3 covers 15 residues. In germline, CDR1 is SGHTA, CDR2 FQGNSA. V lost 5 bases to trimming and J lost 6 bases, with 17 bases between them.

This clone was seen only a few times. The chain couples TRBV11-1 to TRBJ2-3, with 10 bases fitting TRBD2. In germline, CDR1 is SGHAT, CDR2 FQDESV (reference sequence). The junction had 6 bases not matched to a gene; V was cut back by 4 bases and J by 2 bases. CDR3 length equals 16 residues. CDR3 sequence: CASSSRTSGNTDTQYF. CDR3 nucleotide sequence: TGTGCCAGCAGCTCCAGGACTAGCGGTAACACAGATACGCAGTATTTT.